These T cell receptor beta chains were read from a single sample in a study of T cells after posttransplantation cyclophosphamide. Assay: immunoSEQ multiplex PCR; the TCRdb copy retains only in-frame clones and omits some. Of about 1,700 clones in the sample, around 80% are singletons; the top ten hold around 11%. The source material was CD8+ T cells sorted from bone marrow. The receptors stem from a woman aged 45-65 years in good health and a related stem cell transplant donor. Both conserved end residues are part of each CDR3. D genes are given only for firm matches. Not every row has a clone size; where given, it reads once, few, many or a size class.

cdr3_nt: TGTGCCAGCAGCCCTTCCGGAGGAGGACCTTTCGCCGGGGAGCTGTTTTTT
cdr3_aa: CASSPSGGGPFAGELFF
v_call: TRBV5-6
clone_size: .
d_call: .
j_call: TRBJ2-2

cdr3_nt: TGCGCCAGCAGCTGGGGGGACAGGGGGCTCCGCGGGGAGCCCCAGCATTTT
cdr3_aa: CASSWGDRGLRGEPQHF
v_call: TRBV5-1
clone_size: .
d_call: TRBD1
j_call: TRBJ1-5

cdr3_nt: TGTGCCAGCAGGGAGCAGGGGGCTCATGGCTACACCTTC
cdr3_aa: CASREQGAHGYTF
v_call: TRBV27
clone_size: .
d_call: TRBD1
j_call: TRBJ1-2

cdr3_nt: TGTGCCAGCAGCTCCCGGGACTATACCTACGAGCAGTACTTC
cdr3_aa: CASSSRDYTYEQYF
v_call: TRBV7-9
clone_size: .
d_call: TRBD2
j_call: TRBJ2-7

cdr3_nt: TGTGCCAGCAGTGTCCAGCGGGGGGTGGTGCAAGAGACCCAGTACTTC
cdr3_aa: CASSVQRGVVQETQYF
v_call: TRBV2
clone_size: .
d_call: TRBD2
j_call: TRBJ2-5

cdr3_nt: TGTGCCAGTAGTATAGTCCTGGGCTCGACAGGGGAAGACACTGAAGCTTTCTTT
cdr3_aa: CASSIVLGSTGEDTEAFF
v_call: TRBV19
clone_size: .
d_call: TRBD1
j_call: TRBJ1-1

cdr3_nt: TGTGCCAGCAGGGGACAGGGGGAAGGAAACACCATATATTTT
cdr3_aa: CASRGQGEGNTIYF
v_call: TRBV27
clone_size: .
d_call: TRBD1
j_call: TRBJ1-3

cdr3_nt: TGTGCCAGCAGTTACGGCGGGGGAGGCTACGAGCAGTACTTC
cdr3_aa: CASSYGGGGYEQYF
v_call: TRBV6-5
clone_size: .
d_call: TRBD2
j_call: TRBJ2-7

cdr3_nt: TGTGCCAGCAGCTCTTACATGACTAGCGGGAGGCCATTCTACGAGCAGTACTTC
cdr3_aa: CASSSYMTSGRPFYEQYF
v_call: TRBV7-8
clone_size: .
d_call: TRBD2
j_call: TRBJ2-7

cdr3_nt: TGTGCCAGCAGTTTAGGATGGGGGGGCAGGAGTAATTCACCCCTCCACTTT
cdr3_aa: CASSLGWGGRSNSPLHF
v_call: TRBV28
clone_size: .
d_call: .
j_call: TRBJ1-6

cdr3_nt: TGTGCCAGCAGAGTGGGACTAGCGGATGAGCAGTTCTTC
cdr3_aa: CASRVGLADEQFF
v_call: TRBV6-5
clone_size: .
d_call: TRBD2
j_call: TRBJ2-1

cdr3_nt: TGTGCCAGCAGTTACGGGCCGCAATCCTACGAGCAGTACTTC
cdr3_aa: CASSYGPQSYEQYF
v_call: TRBV6-5
clone_size: .
d_call: .
j_call: TRBJ2-7

cdr3_nt: TGTGCCAGCAGCCCCCACACTCAGAGGGATGAGCAGTTCTTC
cdr3_aa: CASSPHTQRDEQFF
v_call: TRBV13
clone_size: .
d_call: .
j_call: TRBJ2-1

cdr3_nt: TGTGCCAGTAGTATAGATCTATGGGGGGGTAATCAGCCCCAGCATTTT
cdr3_aa: CASSIDLWGGNQPQHF
v_call: TRBV19
clone_size: .
d_call: .
j_call: TRBJ1-5

cdr3_nt: TGTGCCAGCAGCCTAGGACAGTTGTACACTGAAGCTTTCTTT
cdr3_aa: CASSLGQLYTEAFF
v_call: TRBV7-9
clone_size: .
d_call: .
j_call: TRBJ1-1

cdr3_nt: TGCGCCAGCAGCCACATACAGGCTCTGAACACTGAAGCTTTCTTT
cdr3_aa: CASSHIQALNTEAFF
v_call: TRBV4-1
clone_size: .
d_call: .
j_call: TRBJ1-1

cdr3_nt: TGTGCCTGGAAGCGCCCTGGAAACACCATATATTTT
cdr3_aa: CAWKRPGNTIYF
v_call: TRBV30
clone_size: .
d_call: .
j_call: TRBJ1-3

cdr3_nt: TGTGCCAGCAGCTTCGGGACAGGGGGCGACTATGGCTACACCTTC
cdr3_aa: CASSFGTGGDYGYTF
v_call: TRBV5-4
clone_size: .
d_call: TRBD1
j_call: TRBJ1-2

cdr3_nt: TGTGCCAGCAGCCCCTCCTATGACAGGGGGCTTAAGGAGCAGTACTTC
cdr3_aa: CASSPSYDRGLKEQYF
v_call: TRBV7-9
clone_size: .
d_call: TRBD1
j_call: TRBJ2-7

cdr3_nt: TGTGCCAGTAGTAGCCCCCGGGACATGGCAAGGGGGGAGCAGTACTTC
cdr3_aa: CASSSPRDMARGEQYF
v_call: TRBV19
clone_size: few
d_call: .
j_call: TRBJ2-7

cdr3_nt: TGTGCCAGCAGTTTAGGGGGGGGAGGGACAACCTACGAGCAGTACTTC
cdr3_aa: CASSLGGGGTTYEQYF
v_call: TRBV28
clone_size: .
d_call: .
j_call: TRBJ2-7

cdr3_nt: TGCGCCAGCACCCCTCAGGGTCACTCCGCCCTCGGCGATGAGCAGTTCTTC
cdr3_aa: CASTPQGHSALGDEQFF
v_call: TRBV5-1
clone_size: .
d_call: .
j_call: TRBJ2-1